Listed below are T cell receptor beta chains from one sample, sequenced in a study of cytomegalovirus exposure and HLA in healthy donors. The assay was immunoSEQ multiplex PCR, and TCRdb's table has in-frame clones only and misses some. The sample yields around 220,000 clones, roughly 75% seen once. The sequenced sample consisted of PBMCs. The receptors shown here come from a woman aged 25-40 years in good health and CMV-seronegative. Both conserved end residues are part of each CDR3. Each record gives: D gene, V gene, J gene, CDR3 protein. A D gene is named only where the DNA matches it firmly.

d_gene: -
v_gene: TRBV10-3
j_gene: TRBJ1-2
CDR3aa: CAISDIGSLNYGYTF

d_gene: -
v_gene: TRBV7-2
j_gene: TRBJ1-6
CDR3aa: CASSLAESSYNSPLHF

d_gene: TRBD1
v_gene: TRBV13
j_gene: TRBJ1-2
CDR3aa: CASSLADRGSGYTF

d_gene: TRBD2
v_gene: TRBV27
j_gene: TRBJ2-1
CDR3aa: CASRSSGSSYNEQFF

d_gene: TRBD1
v_gene: TRBV7-2
j_gene: TRBJ2-6
CDR3aa: CASSSPGQGTTGANVLTF

d_gene: TRBD2
v_gene: TRBV7-2
j_gene: TRBJ2-1
CDR3aa: CASSFSGGLDNEQFF

d_gene: TRBD1
v_gene: TRBV6-6
j_gene: TRBJ1-1
CDR3aa: CASSRDRGLSEAFF

d_gene: -
v_gene: TRBV7-9
j_gene: TRBJ1-1
CDR3aa: CSSSLDGAEAFF

d_gene: TRBD1
v_gene: TRBV9
j_gene: TRBJ2-1
CDR3aa: CASSAGAGGPYNEQFF

d_gene: TRBD2
v_gene: TRBV5-1
j_gene: TRBJ2-5
CDR3aa: CASSFRLAGGRETQYF

d_gene: -
v_gene: TRBV19
j_gene: TRBJ1-5
CDR3aa: CASREGGNQPQHF

d_gene: -
v_gene: TRBV7-9
j_gene: TRBJ2-7
CDR3aa: CSSSLGRAEQYF

d_gene: -
v_gene: TRBV5-4
j_gene: TRBJ1-2
CDR3aa: CASSLPLAGYGYTF